This T cell receptor beta chain was sequenced during a study of identical twins. General study points: In drawing conclusions, the study used cross-sectional statistical analysis and did not follow the same donors. Within beta out-of-frame sequences, the excess sharing observed between twins was weaker.

Germline values: CDR1 SQVTM, CDR2 ANQGSEA. With 6 bases clipped from V and 4 bases from J, the junction kept 8 bases outside the gene matches. The CDR3 has 14 residues. This clonotype was detected ten times or more. Its antigen is unknown. TCRdb recomputed calls from the 5' RACE reads with MiXCR, one row per CDR3 protein. The sample lists fewer than 250,000 distinct CDR3 sequences; about 7.5% were seen once. This sample was shared with a second study, whose subject was yellow fever vaccine responses in identical twins.

The TCR originated in a woman in her late teens or twenties in good health. The sample taken for sequencing was CD8+ T cells sorted from blood. The chain is built from TRBV29-1 and TRBJ2-1, with 8 bases fitting TRBD1. The CDR3 sequence: CSVPGQGPYNEQFF. The CDR3 DNA reads TGCAGCGTGCCTGGACAGGGACCGTACAATGAGCAGTTCTTC.